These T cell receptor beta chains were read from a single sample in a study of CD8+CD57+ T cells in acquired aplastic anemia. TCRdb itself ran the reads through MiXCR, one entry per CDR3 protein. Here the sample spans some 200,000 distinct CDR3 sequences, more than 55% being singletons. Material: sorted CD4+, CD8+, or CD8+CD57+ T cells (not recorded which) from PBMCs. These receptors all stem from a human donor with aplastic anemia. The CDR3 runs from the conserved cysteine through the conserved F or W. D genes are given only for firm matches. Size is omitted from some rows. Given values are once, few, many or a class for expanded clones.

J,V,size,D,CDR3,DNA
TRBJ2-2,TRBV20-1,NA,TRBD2,CSAGLAVNTGELFF,TGCAGTGCCGGACTAGCGGTGAACACCGGGGAGCTGTTTTTT
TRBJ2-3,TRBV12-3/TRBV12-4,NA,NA,CASSLNPLTATDTQYF,TGTGCCAGCAGTTTAAACCCGCTGACAGCCACAGATACGCAGTATTTT
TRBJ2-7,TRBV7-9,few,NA,CASSVTGAGEQYF,TGTGCCAGCAGCGTTACTGGAGCTGGCGAGCAGTACTTC
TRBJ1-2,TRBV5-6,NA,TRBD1,CASSWPRDRVSNTF,TGTGCCAGCAGCTGGCCCCGGGACAGGGTGTCAAACACCTTC
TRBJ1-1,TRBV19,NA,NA,CASKGREGSNTEAFF,TGTGCCAGTAAGGGCAGGGAGGGATCGAACACTGAAGCTTTCTTT
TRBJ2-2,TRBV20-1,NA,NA,CSARDRPLTNTGELFF,TGCAGTGCTAGAGATCGCCCCCTCACCAACACCGGGGAGCTGTTTTTT
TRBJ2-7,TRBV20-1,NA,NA,CSAAEASPPYEQYF,TGCAGTGCAGCAGAGGCTAGCCCGCCTTACGAGCAGTACTTC
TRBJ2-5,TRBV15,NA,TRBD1,CATSSSSGGWETQYF,TGTGCCACCAGCAGCTCATCAGGGGGTTGGGAGACCCAGTACTTC
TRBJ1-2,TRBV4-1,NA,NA,CASSPIPGTDYGYTF,TGCGCCAGCAGCCCCATACCTGGGACGGACTATGGCTACACCTTC
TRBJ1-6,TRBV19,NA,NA,CASSPGRQNSPLHF,TGTGCCAGTAGTCCGGGACGGCAGAATTCACCCCTCCACTTT
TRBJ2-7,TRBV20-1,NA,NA,CSAKTGSSYEQYF,TGCAGTGCAAAGACCGGTAGCTCCTACGAGCAGTACTTC
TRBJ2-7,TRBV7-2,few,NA,CASSLRIEQYF,TGTGCCAGCAGCTTAAGGATAGAGCAGTACTTC
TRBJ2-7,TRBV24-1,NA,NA,CASSYAGGVSYEQYF,TGTGCCAGCAGTTACGCAGGGGGGGTTTCCTACGAGCAGTACTTC
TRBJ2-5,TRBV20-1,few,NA,CSAPSGLLPSGTQYF,TGCAGTGCTCCCTCGGGACTCCTACCCTCAGGGACCCAGTACTTC
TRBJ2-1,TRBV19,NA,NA,CASSGGTIGRWAYNEQFF,TGTGCCAGTAGTGGAGGCACGATCGGAAGATGGGCCTACAATGAGCAGTTCTTC
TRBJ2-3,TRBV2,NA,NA,CASSGWTKGDTQYF,TGTGCCAGCAGTGGATGGACAAAGGGCGATACGCAGTATTTT
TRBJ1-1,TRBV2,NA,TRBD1,CASSEGGDRENTEAFF,TGTGCCAGCAGTGAAGGAGGGGACAGGGAAAACACTGAAGCTTTCTTT
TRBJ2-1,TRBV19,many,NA,CASSPSSYNEQFF,TGTGCCAGCAGTCCGAGCTCCTACAATGAGCAGTTCTTC
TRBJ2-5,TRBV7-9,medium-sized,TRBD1,CASSPGQDETQYF,TGTGCCAGCAGCCCAGGACAGGATGAGACCCAGTACTTC
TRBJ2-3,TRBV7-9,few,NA,CASSPTSANTQYF,TGTGCCAGCAGCCCCACATCCGCAAATACGCAGTATTTT
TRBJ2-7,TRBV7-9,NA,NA,CASSDQDRLSYEQYF,TGTGCCAGCAGCGACCAAGACAGGCTCTCCTACGAGCAGTACTTC
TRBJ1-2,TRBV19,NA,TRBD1,CASRGDRTSGYTF,TGTGCCAGTAGGGGGGACAGGACTAGTGGCTACACCTTC
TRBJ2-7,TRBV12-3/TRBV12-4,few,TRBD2,CASSLAGGDEQYF,TGTGCCAGCAGTTTGGCGGGGGGGGATGAGCAGTACTTC
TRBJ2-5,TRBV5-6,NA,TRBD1,CASRGTGVETQYF,TGTGCCAGCAGAGGGACAGGGGTAGAGACCCAGTACTTC
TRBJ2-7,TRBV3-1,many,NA,CASSQGEGSEQYF,TGTGCCAGCAGCCAAGGCGAAGGGAGCGAGCAGTACTTC
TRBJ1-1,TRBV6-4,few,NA,CASSSETEAFF,TGTGCCAGCAGTTCCGAAACTGAAGCTTTCTTT
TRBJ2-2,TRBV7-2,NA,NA,CASSLIQTNTGELFF,TGTGCCAGCAGCTTAATACAGACGAACACCGGGGAGCTGTTTTTT